Reported below is one TCR beta chain. These data come from a study of molecular identifiers for immune sequencing clone quantification. Across the whole study: With replicates, the RNA of around 18,000 or 91,000 naive CD8 cells was split five ways and four were sequenced.

CDR3 length: 14 residues. Germline V gives CDR1 SEHNR, CDR2 FQNEAQ (reference sequence). V gave up 5 bases and J gave up 4 bases; unmatched junction bases: 7. TCRdb itself ran the PCR reads through MiXCR, one entry per CDR3 protein. The sample has about 330,000 distinct CDR3 sequences; 24% are singletons. The TCR originated in a human donor in good health. Some libraries in this study had Jurkat cell RNA spiked in. The V gene is TRBV7-9, the J gene TRBJ2-5, with 7 bases that match TRBD2. The sequenced sample was naive CD8+ T cells from blood, with Jurkat cell RNA spiked in. The subset was: FACS-sorted CD8+CD4-CCR7+CD45RA+ naive T cells. The CDR3 DNA is TGTGCCAGCAGCCGGAGCTCGGGGGGAGAGACCCAGTACTTC. This gives the protein CASSRSSGGETQYF.